These T cell receptor beta chains were read from a single sample in a study of OX40 agonist ivuxolimab in advanced cancers. Only in-frame clones appear in the TCRdb table, and some are missing; sequencing was by immunoSEQ multiplex PCR. The repertoire holds tens of thousands of clones, with 75% to 95% as singletons. Sequenced material: CD4+ or CD8+ T cells sorted from blood, taken in a trial of the OX40 agonist ivuxolimab. The receptors come from an adult with an advanced solid tumor such as melanoma, head and neck, liver or kidney cancer. Each CDR3 is given with its conserved first and last residue. Fields, in order: clone size, D gene, V gene, J gene, CDR3 DNA, CDR3 protein. A D gene is named only where the DNA matches it firmly. Only part of the rows carry a size: once, few, many, or a class if the clone is expanded.

-	-	TRBV9	TRBJ2-7	TGTGCCAGCAGCGCCTCCGGGGAACCGAAATACGAGCAGTACTTC	CASSASGEPKYEQYF
medium-sized	TRBD2	TRBV14	TRBJ2-1	TGTGCCAGCAGCCAAGAAGCTAGCGGGGCCACGGATGAGCAGTTCTTC	CASSQEASGATDEQFF
-	-	TRBV19	TRBJ2-1	TGTGCCAGTAGCTTGGGACCTTCCGTTGATGAGCAGTTCTTC	CASSLGPSVDEQFF
-	TRBD1	TRBV28	TRBJ2-7	TGTGCCACAGATGGACAGGGGGTCCACGAGCAGTACTTC	CATDGQGVHEQYF
-	TRBD1	TRBV6-1	TRBJ1-5	TGTGCCAGCAGATCAGGACAGGGGCGCAATCAGCCCCAGCATTTT	CASRSGQGRNQPQHF
once	-	TRBV15	TRBJ2-7	TGTGCCACCAGCAGAGATCTCTACCGACCGTCCCAGAGGAAGGAGGACGAGCAGTACTTC	CATSRDLYRPSQRKEDEQYF
-	-	TRBV9	TRBJ2-1	TGTGCCAGCAGCGTAGGGAATGGACTCAACAATGAGCAGTTCTTC	CASSVGNGLNNEQFF
-	TRBD2	TRBV28	TRBJ2-2	TGTGCCAGCAGTTTCTATGGTGGGCTAGCGGAAACCACCGGGGAGCTGTTTTTT	CASSFYGGLAETTGELFF
-	TRBD1	TRBV5-1	TRBJ2-1	TGCGCCAGCAGCTCGGACAGGGGGCCTTACAATGAGCAGTTCTTC	CASSSDRGPYNEQFF
-	-	TRBV5-1	TRBJ2-1	TGCGCCAGCAGCTTGGCGGGGCCACCCTACAATGAGCAGTTCTTC	CASSLAGPPYNEQFF
-	-	TRBV30	TRBJ1-1	TGTGCCTGGAGGGCAGGTGGGAGGCTAAACACTGAAGCTTTCTTT	CAWRAGGRLNTEAFF
-	TRBD2	TRBV13	TRBJ2-1	TGTGCCAGCAGCCTAGGACTCAGCAGCGGGAGGGCTGAGCAGTTCTTC	CASSLGLSSGRAEQFF
few	-	TRBV5-5	TRBJ2-7	TGTGCCAGCAGCTTGGAACAGGGAGGCTACGAGCAGTACTTC	CASSLEQGGYEQYF
-	TRBD2	TRBV7-9	TRBJ2-1	TGTGCCAGCAGCACGACTAGCTGGACTGAGCAGTTCTTC	CASSTTSWTEQFF
-	TRBD1	TRBV27	TRBJ1-1	TGTGCCAGCACCCTAGGACAGGGTGGTGCTGAAGCTTTCTTT	CASTLGQGGAEAFF
-	TRBD1	TRBV7-7	TRBJ2-7	TGTGCCAGCAGCATCGGACAGGGTTCCTACGAGCAGTACTTC	CASSIGQGSYEQYF
-	-	TRBV19	TRBJ1-2	TGTGCCAGTAGTATGTGGTCAGCTTCAGCTAACTATGGCTACACCTTC	CASSMWSASANYGYTF
-	-	TRBV7-9	TRBJ2-3	TGTGCCAGCAGCTTAGCGTGGGTAGCGGAGGTGGCAGATACGCAGTATTTT	CASSLAWVAEVADTQYF
-	TRBD2	TRBV6-5	TRBJ2-1	TGTGCCAGCAGTCGTAGCGGGAACAATGAGCAGTTCTTC	CASSRSGNNEQFF
-	-	TRBV18	TRBJ2-3	TGTGCCAGCTCACCAGGGACACTTACAGATACGCAGTATTTT	CASSPGTLTDTQYF
-	TRBD2	TRBV6-1	TRBJ2-1	TGTGCCAGCAGTGAAGCACTAGCGGGAGGAAACTCCTACAATGAGCAGTTCTTC	CASSEALAGGNSYNEQFF
once	-	TRBV28	TRBJ2-7	TGTGCCAGCATAGAGGACGGATTCTCCTACGAGCAGTACTTC	CASIEDGFSYEQYF
-	-	TRBV19	TRBJ2-1	TGTGCCAGTAGTCCTTATAGTCTAGCGCCTTTGAGCTCCTACAATGAGCAGTTCTTC	CASSPYSLAPLSSYNEQFF
-	-	TRBV4-1	TRBJ1-1	TGCGCCAGCAGCCAAATAGAGAATAACATGAACACTGAAGCTTTCTTT	CASSQIENNMNTEAFF
-	TRBD1	TRBV19	TRBJ2-5	TGTGCCAGTACCCCGGGACAGGGGTTTATGTCCGGAGAGACCCAGTACTTC	CASTPGQGFMSGETQYF
-	-	TRBV7-9	TRBJ2-3	TGTGCCAGCAGTAAAGGAACAGATACGCAGTATTTT	CASSKGTDTQYF
-	-	TRBV5-1	TRBJ2-1	TGCGCCAGCAGCTTGGTTGGCAGGGACGTTGAGCAGTTCTTC	CASSLVGRDVEQFF
-	-	TRBV27	TRBJ1-5	TGTGCCAGCAGTTTGGGAGGGGGACGTCAGCCCCAGCATTTT	CASSLGGGRQPQHF
-	-	TRBV9	TRBJ1-1	TGTGCCAGCAGCGTAGGGGGGGTTGGCACTGAAGCTTTCTTT	CASSVGGVGTEAFF
-	TRBD1	TRBV29-1	TRBJ2-2	TGCAGCGTTGTAGCGACAGGGTCACCGGAGGAGCTGTTTTTT	CSVVATGSPEELFF
-	TRBD2	TRBV5-8	TRBJ2-7	TGTGCCAGCAGCTTGGTTCTAGCGGGACTTATGGAGCAGTACTTC	CASSLVLAGLMEQYF
-	-	TRBV19	TRBJ1-5	TGTGCCAGTAGTATAACTGGGACGGAACTTTATAGCAATCAGCCCCAGCATTTT	CASSITGTELYSNQPQHF
once	TRBD2	TRBV7-6	TRBJ2-3	TGTGCCAGCAGCTCCCACGAGCGGGAGAAGCTTAGCACAGATACGCAGTATTTT	CASSSHEREKLSTDTQYF
-	-	TRBV19	TRBJ1-1	TGTGCCAGTAGTATAATTGTGGGGAGGAACACTGAAGCTTTCTTT	CASSIIVGRNTEAFF
-	-	TRBV5-1	TRBJ2-7	TGTGCCAGCAGCTTGGGGACGGCTGATGAGCAGTACTTC	CASSLGTADEQYF
-	-	TRBV4-1	TRBJ2-1	TGCGCCAGCAGCCAAGATGTGCGGGGCGAGGATGAGCAGTTCTTC	CASSQDVRGEDEQFF
-	TRBD1	TRBV27	TRBJ1-1	TGTGCCAGCAGTTGGACAGGGCGGGTCGACACTGAAGCTTTCTTT	CASSWTGRVDTEAFF
-	TRBD1	TRBV7-2	TRBJ2-7	TGTGCCAGCAGCTGGACCGGGACAGAAACCTACGAGCAGTACTTC	CASSWTGTETYEQYF
once	-	TRBV4-1	TRBJ2-1	TGCGCCAGCAGCCGACAGGAAACAAACTCCTACAATGAGCAGTTCTTC	CASSRQETNSYNEQFF
-	-	TRBV7-9	TRBJ2-1	TGTGCCGGTGGTGGGGGGAATGAGCAGTTCTTC	CAGGGGNEQFF
few	-	TRBV11-2	TRBJ2-1	TGTGCCAGCAGCCTTAGCCCAATTTCCAATGAGCAGTTCTTC	CASSLSPISNEQFF
-	-	TRBV10-3	TRBJ2-5	TGTGCCATCAGTGGAGGGGCGGCTGGGGAACAAGAGACCCAGTACTTC	CAISGGAAGEQETQYF
-	-	TRBV4-2	TRBJ2-1	TGTGCCAGCAGAGTCGGGAGTTCCTACAATGAGCAGTTCTTC	CASRVGSSYNEQFF
few	-	TRBV4-1	TRBJ2-7	TGCGCCAGCAGCCAAGACTACCACCTTGAGCAGTACTTC	CASSQDYHLEQYF
-	-	TRBV27	TRBJ2-2	TGTGCCAGCAGTCCGGATTGGGTCGGGGAGCTGTTTTTT	CASSPDWVGELFF
-	-	TRBV14	TRBJ2-5	TGTGCCAGCAGCCAAATTAGCGGATACCAAGAGACCCAGTACTTC	CASSQISGYQETQYF
-	TRBD1	TRBV6-5	TRBJ2-7	TGTGCCAGCAACGACAGGGGAAGTTACGAGCAGTACTTC	CASNDRGSYEQYF
-	-	TRBV6-5	TRBJ2-2	TGTGCCAGCAGTTACTCGATAGGGCCCGGGGAGCTGTTTTTT	CASSYSIGPGELFF
-	-	TRBV19	TRBJ1-1	TGTGCCAGTAGTCCGGGAGGGTCAAACACTGAAGCTTTCTTT	CASSPGGSNTEAFF
-	TRBD1	TRBV15	TRBJ2-7	TGTGCCACCAGCAGGTCGGGGACAGCCGATCGGTACGAGCAGTACTTC	CATSRSGTADRYEQYF
-	-	TRBV7-9	TRBJ2-7	TGTGCCAGCAGCTTCGGGCAGGGGATGACCTACGAGCAGTACTTC	CASSFGQGMTYEQYF
-	TRBD2	TRBV7-6	TRBJ2-3	TGTGCCAGCAGCCGGACTAGCGGGGCCGCAGATACGCAGTATTTT	CASSRTSGAADTQYF
-	-	TRBV5-1	TRBJ2-1	TGCGCCAGCAGCTTGGCCGTAGGGACAGGGATCAGCGGGGGGGCCTACAATGAGCAGTTCTTC	CASSLAVGTGISGGAYNEQFF
few	-	TRBV7-9	TRBJ2-7	TGTGCCAGCAGCCCAAATGGACAGCCCTACGAGCAGTACTTC	CASSPNGQPYEQYF
-	TRBD1	TRBV10-3	TRBJ2-7	TGTGCCATCAGTGAGCCCAGGGGGTTGGCGTACGAGCAGTACTTC	CAISEPRGLAYEQYF
few	TRBD2	TRBV4-1	TRBJ2-1	TGCGCCAGCAGCCAAGATGGGCTAGCGGGAGCTAGAGAGCAGTTCTTC	CASSQDGLAGAREQFF
-	TRBD1	TRBV30	TRBJ2-2	TGTGCCTGGAGTTGGGACAGGGTGACCGGGGAGCTGTTTTTT	CAWSWDRVTGELFF
-	TRBD2	TRBV7-8	TRBJ2-1	TGTGCCAGCAGCTTAGGGGGACTAGCGGCGAACTACAATGAGCAGTTCTTC	CASSLGGLAANYNEQFF
-	TRBD2	TRBV10-3	TRBJ2-2	TGTGCCATCAGTGGCCGGGCCCCTACTAGCGGGTACACCGGGGAGCTGTTTTTT	CAISGRAPTSGYTGELFF
-	TRBD1	TRBV10-3	TRBJ2-3	TGTGCCATCAGCCCACCCGGACAGGGTACAGATACGCAGTATTTT	CAISPPGQGTDTQYF